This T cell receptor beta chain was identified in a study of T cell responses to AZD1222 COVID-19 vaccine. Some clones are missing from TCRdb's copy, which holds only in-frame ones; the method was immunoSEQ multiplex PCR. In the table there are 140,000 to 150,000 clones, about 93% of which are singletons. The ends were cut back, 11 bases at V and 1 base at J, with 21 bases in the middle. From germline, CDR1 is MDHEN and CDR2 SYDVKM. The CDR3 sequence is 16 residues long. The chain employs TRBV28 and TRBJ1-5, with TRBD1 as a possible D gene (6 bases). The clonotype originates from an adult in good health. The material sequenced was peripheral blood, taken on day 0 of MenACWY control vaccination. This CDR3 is CACGQRHGGSNQPQHF. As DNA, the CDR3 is TGTGCCTGCGGACAGCGGCACGGGGGCAGCAATCAGCCCCAGCATTTT. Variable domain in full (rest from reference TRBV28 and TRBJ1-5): DVKVTQSSRYLVKRTGEKVFLECVQDMDHENMFWYRQDPGLGLRLIYFSYDVKMKEKGDIPEGYSVSREKKERFSLILESASTNQTSMYLCACGQRHGGSNQPQHFGDGTRLSIL.